The next 19 T cell receptor beta chains were all read from a single sample in a study of identical twins (dated by TCRdb to 2016 to 2018). The library was obtained by 5' RACE. The reads were generated on an Illumina HiSeq 2000. TCRdb took the public reads, trimmed them with fastp at Q25, ran MiXCR for clone calling and kept in-frame beta chains. All rows with the same CDR3 protein become a single entry with the most common DNA and genes. The table for this sample lists 410,000 or so distinct CDR3 sequences; about 18% of them were counted only once. Roughly an eighth of the sample is in the top ten clones. The sequencing input was naive T cells sorted from blood. Explained via the paper, the cell subset or site label denotes: cells isolated with a human naive T-cell isolation kit. The source of these receptors is a man over 45 in good health.

The V call is TRBV7-9, the J call TRBJ2-4; 8 bases map to TRBD2. Germline loops: CDR1 SEHNR, CDR2 FQNEAQ (reference sequence). The CDR3 has 17 residues. V lost 1 base and J lost 0; bases outside the gene matches: 5. The CDR3 sequence: CASSLEVAGRAKNIQYF. The CDR3 DNA reads TGTGCCAGCAGCTTAGAGGTAGCGGGGCGAGCCAAAAACATTCAGTACTTC.

This clonotype was counted ten times or more. The chain combines TRBV7-9 with TRBJ2-7, with D perhaps being TRBD1 or TRBD2 (5 bases each). Germline V CDR1 and CDR2: SEHNR, FQNEAQ (reference sequence). The CDR3 sequence is 15 residues long. Trimming cost V 0 bases and J 3 bases, with 12 bases left between them. Written as DNA, the CDR3 is TGTGCCAGCAGCTTAGCGGATAGGGGAGACTACGAGCAGTACTTC. Encoded protein: CASSLADRGDYEQYF.

In this sample, this clonotype turned up a few times. The chain has TRBV5-1 and TRBJ1-4; the D gene is possibly TRBD1 (6 bases). The CDR3 is made up of 15 amino acids. Trimming left V 4 bases short and J 3 bases short, with 13 bases between. Germline V gene data show CDR1 as SGHRS and CDR2 as YFSETQ. CDR3 coding DNA: TGCGCCAGCAGCGACCAGGGGAGGGCTAATGAAAAACTGTTTTTT. This codes for CASSDQGRANEKLFF.

This clonotype was seen a few times. The chain joins TRBV20-1 to TRBJ1-5; a weak D match, TRBD1 (5 bases). The CDR3 extends over 15 amino acids. Germline CDR1 is DFQATT and CDR2 is SNEGSKA (reference sequence). The germline V and J ends were trimmed by 6 bases and 7 bases, with 22 bases remaining between them. The CDR3 is CSANDPGEFRQPQHF. The CDR3 nucleotides are TGCAGTGCCAACGACCCGGGGGAGTTTCGACAGCCCCAGCATTTT.

This clonotype has more than one count but fewer than ten. This chain joins TRBV4-3 and TRBJ1-2; D is unclear. The germline V gene has CDR1 LGHNA and CDR2 YSLEER. The V and J ends lost 2 bases and 6 bases respectively, with 16 bases between them. The CDR3 is 15 amino acids. In DNA, the CDR3 is TGCGCCAGCAGCCAATCGGTGATCCCCGAGGATGGCTACACCTTC. Its translation: CASSQSVIPEDGYTF.

The chain carries TRBV10-2 and TRBJ2-7; 8 bases map to TRBD1. Per germline, CDR1 WSHSY and CDR2 SAAADI. CDR3 size: 15 residues. The trim removed 5 bases at V and 3 bases at J, leaving 9 bases unmatched. The CDR3 loop reads CASSPRTGLFYEQYF. The CDR3 bases are TGCGCCAGCAGTCCCCGGACAGGGCTTTTCTACGAGCAGTACTTC.

This clonotype showed up many times. The chain uses TRBV20-1 and TRBJ1-5, with a tentative D call TRBD1 (5 bases). Trimming removed 2 bases from V and 6 bases from J, with 14 bases in between. Germline lookup yields CDR1 DFQATT and CDR2 SNEGSKA (reference sequence). This CDR3 is built from 14 residues. CDR3 sequence: CSARPSGGVQPQHF. CDR3 DNA: TGCAGTGCTAGACCGTCCGGGGGGGTTCAGCCCCAGCATTTT.

This clonotype has ten or more counts. This chain connects TRBV27 to TRBJ2-7; 8 bases fit TRBD1. This CDR3 comprises 14 residues. J was trimmed by 3 bases and V by 4 bases; bases with no gene match: 5. CDR1 is MNHEY, CDR2 SMNVEV, per germline (reference sequence). The CDR3 region is CASSSLTGGYEQYF. In DNA, the CDR3 is TGTGCCAGCAGTTCCTTAACAGGGGGCTACGAGCAGTACTTC.

This clonotype was counted at least ten times. This sequence joins TRBV20-1 and TRBJ2-7, with 8 bases identical to TRBD2. This CDR3 has 12 amino acids. Trimming took 5 bases from V and 5 from J; bases not matched to a gene: 5. Germline CDR1 and CDR2: DFQATT and SNEGSKA (reference sequence). The CDR3, as DNA: TGCAGTGCTCGGACTAGCATCGACGAGCAGTACTTC. The encoded protein is CSARTSIDEQYF.

The rearrangement joins TRBV20-1 to TRBJ2-1, with 12 bases that match TRBD2. The CDR3 consists of 14 residues. From germline, CDR1 is DFQATT and CDR2 SNEGSKA (reference sequence). The J segment lost 8 bases and the V segment lost 6 bases, leaving 8 bases of the junction unmatched. This CDR3 is CSAPLAGGGHEQFF. The CDR3 DNA sequence: TGCAGTGCGCCACTAGCGGGAGGCGGGCATGAGCAGTTCTTC.

V and J are TRBV5-6 and TRBJ2-7; perhaps TRBD2 as D (6 bases). The germline V gene encodes CDR1 SGHDT and CDR2 YYEEEE. The CDR3 has 13 residues. Trimming removed 4 bases at V and 5 bases at J, with 13 bases between. CDR3 DNA: TGTGCCAGCAGCATCGGGACTGCTAACGAGCAGTACTTC. Protein product: CASSIGTANEQYF.

This clonotype was picked up many times. The chain carries TRBV5-1 and TRBJ2-7, with D perhaps matching TRBD1 (5 bases). The length of the CDR3 is 14 residues. V shed 3 bases and J shed 7 bases, with 17 bases lying between them. Germline loops: CDR1 SGHRS, CDR2 YFSETQ. The CDR3 DNA follows: TGCGCCAGCAGCTCGGACACGAAGGTTAGGGAGCAGTACTTC. Protein: CASSSDTKVREQYF.

Ten or more counts support this clonotype. The DNA of the CDR3 is TGTGCCAGCAGTTTAGATGACAGGGTTCAAGAGACCCAGTACTTC. Translation gives CASSLDDRVQETQYF. V gene TRBV12-3 or TRBV12-4 combines with J gene TRBJ2-5; 7 bases align to TRBD1. The junction had 4 bases not matched to a gene; V was cut back by 1 base and J by 2 bases. This CDR3 has 15 amino acids.

This clonotype has a handful of counts. The rearrangement joins TRBV10-3 to TRBJ2-7; TRBD2 agrees at 11 bases. The CDR3 runs to 15 residues. With V trimmed by 3 bases and J by 5 bases, 6 bases remained unmatched. The germline V gene encodes CDR1 ENHRY and CDR2 SYGVKD. The CDR3 DNA reads TGTGCCATCAGTGACCCACTAGCGGGAGTGCACGAGCAGTACTTC. It codes for CAISDPLAGVHEQYF.

V gene TRBV6-5 combines with J gene TRBJ2-1; D unresolved. V dropped 7 bases and J dropped 10 bases, with 14 bases sitting between them. This CDR3 is built from 12 residues. CDR1 is MNHEY and CDR2 is SVGAGI in the germline V gene. In DNA form, the CDR3 reads TGTGCCAGCAACGAGATTGACGGAGAGCAGTTCTTC. Its translation is CASNEIDGEQFF.

The V and J genes are TRBV28 and TRBJ2-5, with D maybe TRBD2 (5 bases). Germline lookup yields CDR1 MDHEN and CDR2 SYDVKM. This CDR3 has 15 amino acids. Trimming cost V 1 base and J 1 base, with 10 bases left between them. Here the CDR3 reads CASSLFSTSQETQYF. For the CDR3, the DNA is TGTGCCAGCAGTTTATTCTCAACTAGCCAAGAGACCCAGTACTTC.

V is TRBV4-3 and J is TRBJ1-1; D is possibly TRBD1 (5 bases). The CDR3 spans 15 residues. V was pared by 0 bases and J by 6 bases, with 14 bases between. Germline-derived CDR1 and CDR2 are LGHNA and YSLEER. This CDR3 reads CASSQDMRGSAEAFF. The CDR3 DNA follows: TGCGCCAGCAGCCAAGATATGAGGGGTAGCGCTGAAGCTTTCTTT.

The V and J genes are TRBV7-2 and TRBJ1-6; TRBD1 matches at 8 bases. Germline CDR1 and CDR2: SGHTA and FQGNSA. After removal of 6 bases from V and 6 bases from J, the junction contained 7 bases not matched to a gene. The CDR3 contains 15 residues. CDR3 sequence reads: CASSPAGQVNSPLHF. CDR3 coding DNA: TGTGCCAGCAGTCCCGCGGGACAGGTTAATTCACCCCTCCACTTT.

In this sample, this clonotype turned up many times. This chain links TRBV27 with TRBJ2-5; 9 bases are a match to TRBD2. In germline, CDR1 is MNHEY, CDR2 SMNVEV (reference sequence). The trim removed 4 bases at V and 2 bases at J, leaving 14 bases unmatched. The CDR3 covers 18 residues. In DNA, the CDR3 is TGTGCCAGCAGTTCCCGTAGTAGCGGGAGCCCCTTTCAAGAGACCCAGTACTTC. Protein: CASSSRSSGSPFQETQYF.